Listed here is a single T cell receptor (beta chain). The CDR3 runs to 14 residues. Looked up from germline, CDR1 is SEHNR and CDR2 is FQNEAQ (reference sequence). V shed 10 bases, J shed 0 bases, and the junction held 5 bases outside the gene matches. The recovered donors of Cohort 3 showed two negative PCRs, clearance, or symptom resolution. This record comes from a study of blood T cell repertoires in COVID-19. The data were produced by immunoSEQ multiplex PCR, yet TCRdb's version contains in-frame clones alone and is incomplete. The profile covers about 400,000 clones, with around nine tenths appearing a single time and 1.5% to 2% taken by the ten largest.

The chain links TRBV7-9 to TRBJ2-3, with 9 positions matching TRBD2. The clonotype was recovered from a woman aged 25 to 45 who had recovered from COVID-19. The sequenced material came from PBMCs or T cells enriched from blood (not recorded which). The CDR3 bases are TGTGCCATGGGGACTAGCCGCAGCACAGATACGCAGTATTTT. Translating gives CAMGTSRSTDTQYF.